The rows below give T cell receptor beta chains drawn from one sample of a study of T cells after yellow fever vaccination. TCRdb reprocessed the 5' RACE reads via MiXCR and lists one record per CDR3 protein. The sample has about 430,000 distinct CDR3 sequences; around 20% are singletons. The starting material was PBMCs, obtained before the yellow fever booster vaccination. These receptors were taken from a man aged 18 to 30 who received the YFV17D yellow fever vaccine. Both conserved end residues are trimmed from each CDR3. A D gene is named only where the DNA matches it firmly.

>TRBV7-3|13|TRBJ2-1|TRBD2
ASRTGTSGGDEQF
>TRBV6-6|11|TRBJ1-5|.
AIREGVDQPQH
>TRBV4-1|14|TRBJ2-7|.
ASSQVSGFTWYEQY
>TRBV7-9|13|TRBJ1-5|.
ASSPSPDSNQPQH
>TRBV5-1|12|TRBJ2-1|.
ASSSDSSYNEQF
>TRBV18|10|TRBJ1-1|.
ASSGQATEAF
>TRBV5-4|12|TRBJ1-1|.
ASSPKGNQAEAF
>TRBV20-1|12|TRBJ2-2|TRBD1
SARTGGYTGELF
>TRBV24-1|13|TRBJ1-2|.
ATAGVLRNGYGYT
>TRBV20-1|17|TRBJ1-1|.
SARDLGSAGSFMNTEAF
>TRBV28|12|TRBJ2-7|.
ASSFPTRAGEQY
>TRBV28|12|TRBJ2-2|.
ASSVVGFTGELF
>TRBV7-9|14|TRBJ1-4|.
ASSLPTRNDNEKLF
>TRBV5-5|13|TRBJ2-1|TRBD2
ASSYLADPYNEQF
>TRBV18|13|TRBJ1-1|.
ASSPPTLMNTEAF
>TRBV20-1|13|TRBJ2-5|TRBD2
SARDTGTSGETQY
>TRBV20-1|11|TRBJ2-2|.
SAADPNTGELF
>TRBV4-1|12|TRBJ2-2|TRBD1
ASSPWTGPGELF
>TRBV27|11|TRBJ2-3|.
ASSLGGEDTQY
>TRBV29-1|10|TRBJ1-5|.
SVGAGEQPQH
>TRBV6-6|12|TRBJ2-5|.
ATTSNSRVETQY
>TRBV20-1|11|TRBJ1-1|.
SGSRSFATEAF
>TRBV5-1|13|TRBJ2-3|TRBD2
ASSDDGGSTDTQY
>TRBV27|12|TRBJ1-6|.
ASSLTGDISPLH
>TRBV7-3|13|TRBJ1-2|.
ASSLMAGANYGYT
>TRBV20-1|12|TRBJ2-3|TRBD2
SAAGASFGDTQY
>TRBV29-1|11|TRBJ2-5|TRBD1
TRRTGGEETQY
>TRBV7-2|12|TRBJ1-6|.
SSSLRGYNSPLH
>TRBV7-2|11|TRBJ1-2|TRBD1
ASSLLDRGGYT
>TRBV4-3|16|TRBJ2-5|TRBD1
ASSQDLGTGGRKETQY
>TRBV5-1|9|TRBJ1-1|.
ASSSPGPAF
>TRBV13|12|TRBJ2-1|.
ASSLANSFNEQF
>TRBV6-4|14|TRBJ2-1|.
ASSVSSSGSYNEQF
>TRBV6-1|14|TRBJ2-3|.
ASSGDWSRQSDTQY
>TRBV15|13|TRBJ2-5|TRBD1
ATSKRTGGAETQY
>TRBV12-3/TRBV12-4|12|TRBJ1-5|.
ASSDGPSNQPQH
>TRBV7-3|11|TRBJ2-7|.
ASSLSKGAEQY
>TRBV7-2|12|TRBJ2-3|.
ASSPGPAADTQY
>TRBV5-1|13|TRBJ2-3|TRBD2
ASSLGGLVADTQY
>TRBV7-3|12|TRBJ2-2|.
ASSPTRGTGELF